The sequence of this T cell receptor (beta chain) was determined in a study of blood T cell repertoires in COVID-19. Across the whole study: Donors in the United States, Italy and Spain gave samples during acute or convalescent COVID-19.

Original handling: Quantification of nucleated cells was approximated via reference gene primer amplification. TCRdb's table, derived via immunoSEQ multiplex PCR, lists solely in-frame clones and lacks some. The V and J calls and the clone size are those of that table, but D and trimming were determined from the DNA. The sample shows over 200,000 clones, under 90% of them seen only once. The V gene's germline CDR1 is MDHEN and CDR2 SYDVKM. V gave up 5 bases and J gave up 5 bases; unmatched junction bases: 5. The CDR3 has 14 amino acids. Material for sequencing was peripheral blood. The source of this sequence is a man aged 80 or over with acute or convalescent COVID-19. This chain connects TRBV28 to TRBJ1-4; 7 bases agree with TRBD1. CDR3 bases: TGTGCCAGCAGTGACGGACAGGCGAATGAAAAACTGTTTTTT. Protein: CASSDGQANEKLFF. The variable domain in full, completed from reference TRBV28 and TRBJ1-4, reads DVKVTQSSRYLVKRTGEKVFLECVQDMDHENMFWYRQDPGLGLRLIYFSYDVKMKEKGDIPEGYSVSREKKERFSLILESASTNQTSMYLCASSDGQANEKLFFGSGTQLSVL.